This T cell receptor beta chain was identified during a study of cytomegalovirus exposure and HLA in healthy donors. General study results and limits: Despite most TCR sequences being rare, some public TCRs occurred in many donors. A few chains linked to CMV were shown in vitro to be specific for CMV antigens.

The donors were in the approximately 120-subject validation cohort; that cohort was separate from the approximately 730-subject first cohort. Data came from immunoSEQ multiplex PCR; TCRdb stores just in-frame clones and leaves some out. This sample has under 100,000 clones, with around 96% found just once. Regarding this clone: What it recognizes is unknown.

CDR1 and CDR2 (germline): MDHEN, SYDVKM. Trimming removed 3 bases at V and 4 bases at J, with 15 bases between. The CDR3 is 15 amino acids. The sequence was collected from a young man in good health and CMV-seronegative. J is TRBJ1-2 and V is TRBV28; TRBD1 might be the D (5 bases). Sequenced input: PBMCs. In nucleotides, the CDR3 is TGTGCCAGCAGTTTGCGGGGGGAAAGCCTCTATGGCTACACCTTC. This gives the protein CASSLRGESLYGYTF.